A selection of T cell receptor beta chains follows, all from one sample in a study of blood T cell repertoires in COVID-19. Generated by immunoSEQ multiplex PCR, the TCRdb table keeps only in-frame clones and is missing some. The sample includes 250,000 or so clones, about 88% seen only once; the top ten take roughly 1.9%. The sequenced material came from peripheral blood. Every receptor here comes from a man aged 25-45 years with active or convalescent COVID-19. Each CDR3 is given with its conserved first and last residue. The order of the fields is J gene, V gene, clone size, D gene, CDR3 length, CDR3 DNA, CDR3 protein. A D gene is named only where the DNA matches it firmly. For some rows the clone size is stated as once, few or many, or as a class when expanded; others skip it.

TRBJ2-5 TRBV27 - - 16 TGTGCCAGCAGCCGATGGTCGGACACCCCCCAAGAGACCCAGTACTTC CASSRWSDTPQETQYF
TRBJ2-5 TRBV18 - TRBD1 15 TGTGCCAGTTGCCGGGACAGGGGGCAACAAGAGACCCAGTACTTC CASCRDRGQQETQYF
TRBJ1-6 TRBV9 - TRBD1 15 TGTGCCAGCAGCAACACGGGACAGGATAATTCACCCCTCCACTTT CASSNTGQDNSPLHF
TRBJ2-3 TRBV5-1 - - 14 TGCGCCAGCAGCTCTGGACAGCGCACAGATACGCAGTATTTT CASSSGQRTDTQYF
TRBJ1-5 TRBV19 - TRBD1 13 TGTGCCAGTAGTCTGGACAGGAATCAGCCCCAGCATTTT CASSLDRNQPQHF
TRBJ1-2 TRBV27 - - 12 TGTGCCAGCAGTTTACCGGGAGGTGGCTACACCTTC CASSLPGGGYTF
TRBJ1-2 TRBV2 once TRBD1 14 TGTGCCAGCAGCCTACGACAGGGTTCATATGGCTACACCTTC CASSLRQGSYGYTF
TRBJ2-7 TRBV11-3 - - 13 TGTGCCAGCAGGCAGAGCGGGTTGAGTGAGCAGTACTTC CASRQSGLSEQYF
TRBJ1-4 TRBV2 - TRBD1 14 TGTGCCACCAACCCCCGGGACAGGGGCGAAAAACTGTTTTTT CATNPRDRGEKLFF
TRBJ2-1 TRBV19 - TRBD2 15 TGTGCCAGTAGCAGCCCTGGACTAGTAAACAATGAGCAGTTCTTC CASSSPGLVNNEQFF
TRBJ2-5 TRBV6-2/TRBV6-3 - TRBD2 18 TGTGCCAGCAGTTACTCGATAGTAGCGGGGGACATCCAAGAGACCCAGTACTTC CASSYSIVAGDIQETQYF
TRBJ2-1 TRBV3-1/TRBV3-2 - TRBD1 16 TGTGCCAGCAGCCCAGAGGTCGGACAGGAGGACAATGAGCAGTTCTTC CASSPEVGQEDNEQFF
TRBJ1-6 TRBV9 - - 14 TGTGCCAGCAGCGTATATATGCAGATCTCACCCCTCCACTTT CASSVYMQISPLHF
TRBJ1-1 TRBV19 - - 19 TGTGCCAGTAGTATAGACTGGCGGCAGGGGTGGGGAAAAAACACTGAAGCTTTCTTT CASSIDWRQGWGKNTEAFF
TRBJ2-3 TRBV7-2 - TRBD2 18 TGTGCCAGCAGCTTAGTTTGGACTAGCGGGGGGGAGACAGATACGCAGTATTTT CASSLVWTSGGETDTQYF
TRBJ2-2 TRBV7-3 - - 15 TGTGCCAGCAGCTTAAGCGGGACCCTCACCGGGGAGCTGTTTTTT CASSLSGTLTGELFF
TRBJ1-2 TRBV4-1 - TRBD1 15 TGCGCCAGCAGCCAAAACAGGGGGACTAACTATGGCTACACCTTC CASSQNRGTNYGYTF
TRBJ1-2 TRBV3-1/TRBV3-2 - - 12 TGTGCCAGCAGCCTACTAAGCTATGGCTACACCTTC CASSLLSYGYTF
TRBJ2-1 TRBV6-5 - - 12 TGTGCCAGCACAGGGTCCTACAATGAGCAGTTCTTC CASTGSYNEQFF
TRBJ1-6 TRBV6-5 - - 16 TGTGCCAGCAGTTACAGGGGCAGCTCCTATAATTCACCCCTCCACTTT CASSYRGSSYNSPLHF
TRBJ2-2 TRBV5-1 - TRBD2 17 TGCGCCAGCAGCTTGGCCGGACTAGCGGTTCCGACCGGGGAGCTGTTTTTT CASSLAGLAVPTGELFF
TRBJ2-1 TRBV5-1 - - 14 TGCGCCAGCAGCTTGGGGACTCCCGACAATGAGCAGTTCTTC CASSLGTPDNEQFF
TRBJ1-1 TRBV27 - - 15 TGTGCCAGCAGTTTTCTAAGGACTGGGTTGGATGAAGCTTTCTTT CASSFLRTGLDEAFF
TRBJ1-3 TRBV4-1 - - 13 TGCGCCAGCAGCCATGCCGGGGGTGACACCATATATTTT CASSHAGGDTIYF
TRBJ2-2 TRBV7-2 - TRBD2 17 TGTGCCAGCAGCTTAGGGCTAGCGGGGGGAAACACCGGGGAGCTGTTTTTT CASSLGLAGGNTGELFF
TRBJ1-1 TRBV7-2 once - 13 TGTGCCAGCAGCGCCGACATGAACACTGAAGCTTTCTTT CASSADMNTEAFF
TRBJ2-3 TRBV3-1/TRBV3-2 once TRBD2 12 TGTGCCAGCAGCCCCGGGGGGGATACGCAGTATTTT CASSPGGDTQYF
TRBJ2-3 TRBV6-2/TRBV6-3 - - 14 TGTGCCAGCAGTTACGGGCCGTCCCGGGACAATCGGAATTTT CASSYGPSRDNRNF
TRBJ1-1 TRBV5-1 - - 14 TGCGCCAGCAGCTCCCAGACAGGGAACACTGAAGCTTTCTTT CASSSQTGNTEAFF
TRBJ1-3 TRBV30 few - 12 TGTGCCTTTAATCCCTCTGGAAACACCATATATTTT CAFNPSGNTIYF
TRBJ1-1 TRBV25-1 once TRBD1 11 TGTGCCAGCCGACAGGGCACTGAAGCTTTCTTT CASRQGTEAFF
TRBJ1-3 TRBV7-2 - - 16 TGTGCCAGCAGCTTAGCCGGCAGGGCTAGTGGAAACACCATATATTTT CASSLAGRASGNTIYF
TRBJ2-7 TRBV30 - TRBD1 13 TGTGCCTGCGGACAGGGGCCAGTGACCGAGCAGTACTTC CACGQGPVTEQYF
TRBJ2-4 TRBV5-4 - TRBD1 18 TGTGCCAGCACCTCTGGGACAGACTCACCTCTAGCCAAAAACATTCAGTACTTC CASTSGTDSPLAKNIQYF
TRBJ1-1 TRBV19 - - 15 TGTGCCAGTAGTATAGCCCCCTCGGGACACATTGAAGCTTTCTTT CASSIAPSGHIEAFF
TRBJ1-1 TRBV5-1 - TRBD1 16 TGCGCCAGCAGCTTGGAAACGGGACAGCCAAACACTGAAGCTTTCTTT CASSLETGQPNTEAFF
TRBJ1-2 TRBV7-2 - - 16 TGTGCCAGCAGCACCTCCAACAGGGAAGCTAACTATGGCTACACCTTC CASSTSNREANYGYTF
TRBJ2-5 TRBV5-4 - - 11 TGTGCCAGCAGCTCCCAGGAGACCCAGTACTTC CASSSQETQYF